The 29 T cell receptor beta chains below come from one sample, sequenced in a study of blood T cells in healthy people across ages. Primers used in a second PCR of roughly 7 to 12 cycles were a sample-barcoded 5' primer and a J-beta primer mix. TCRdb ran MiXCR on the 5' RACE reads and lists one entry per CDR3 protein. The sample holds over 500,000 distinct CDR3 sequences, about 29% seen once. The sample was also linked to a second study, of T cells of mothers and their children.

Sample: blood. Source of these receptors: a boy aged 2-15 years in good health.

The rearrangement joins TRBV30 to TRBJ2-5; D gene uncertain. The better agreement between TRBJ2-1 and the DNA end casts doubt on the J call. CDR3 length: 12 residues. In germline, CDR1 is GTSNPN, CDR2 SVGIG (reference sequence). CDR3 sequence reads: CAWSVDGNEQFF. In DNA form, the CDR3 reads TGTGCCTGGAGTGTCGACGGCAATGAGCAGTTCTTC.

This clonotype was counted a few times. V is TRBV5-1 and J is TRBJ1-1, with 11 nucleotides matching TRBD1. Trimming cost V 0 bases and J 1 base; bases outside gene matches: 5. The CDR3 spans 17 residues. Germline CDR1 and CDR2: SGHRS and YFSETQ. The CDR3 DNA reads TGCGCCAGCAGCTTGGGGACAGGGGGCCAGAAGAACACTGAAGCTTTCTTT. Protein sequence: CASSLGTGGQKNTEAFF.

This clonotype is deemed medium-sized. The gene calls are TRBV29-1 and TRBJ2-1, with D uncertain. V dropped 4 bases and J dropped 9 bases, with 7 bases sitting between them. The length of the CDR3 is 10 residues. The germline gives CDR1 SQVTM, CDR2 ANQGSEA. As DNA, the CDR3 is TGCAGCGTTGGAGTGGTTGAGCAGTTCTTC. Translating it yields CSVGVVEQFF.

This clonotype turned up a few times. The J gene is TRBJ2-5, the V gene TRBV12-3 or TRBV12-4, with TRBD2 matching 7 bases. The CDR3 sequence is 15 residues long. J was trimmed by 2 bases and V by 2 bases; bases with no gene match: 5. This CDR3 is CASSLRWGLQETQYF. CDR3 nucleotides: TGTGCCAGCAGTTTACGGTGGGGACTACAAGAGACCCAGTACTTC.

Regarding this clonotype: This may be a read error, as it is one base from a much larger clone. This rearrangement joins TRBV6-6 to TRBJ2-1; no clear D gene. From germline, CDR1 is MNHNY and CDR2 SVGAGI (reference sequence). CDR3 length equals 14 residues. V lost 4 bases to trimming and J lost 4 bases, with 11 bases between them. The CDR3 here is CASSSSRVYNEQFF. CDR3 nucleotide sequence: TGTGCCAGCAGTTCCTCAAGGGTTTACAATGAGCAGTTCTTC.

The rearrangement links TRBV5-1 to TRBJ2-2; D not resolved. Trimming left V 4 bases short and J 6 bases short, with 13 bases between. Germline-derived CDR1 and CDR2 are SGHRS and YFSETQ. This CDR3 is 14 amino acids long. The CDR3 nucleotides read TGCGCCAGCAGCCCATCTATTGCCCCCGGGGAGCTGTTTTTT. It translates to CASSPSIAPGELFF.

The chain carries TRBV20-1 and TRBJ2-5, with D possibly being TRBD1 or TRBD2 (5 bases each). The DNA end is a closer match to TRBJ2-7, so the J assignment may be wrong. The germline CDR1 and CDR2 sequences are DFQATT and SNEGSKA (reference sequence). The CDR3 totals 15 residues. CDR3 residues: CSARDHRPGGYEQYF. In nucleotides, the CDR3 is TGCAGTGCTAGAGATCACCGGCCTGGGGGTTACGAGCAGTACTTC.

This CDR3 is CASSSQDSLLYEQYF. CDR3 coding DNA: TGTGCCAGCAGTTCCCAGGACAGTTTGCTCTACGAGCAGTACTTC. The chain links TRBV27 to TRBJ2-7; a weak D match, TRBD1 (6 bases). This CDR3 spans 15 amino acids. The germline CDR1 and CDR2 sequences are MNHEY and SMNVEV (reference sequence). V was cut by 4 bases and J by 3 bases, with 16 bases left in between.

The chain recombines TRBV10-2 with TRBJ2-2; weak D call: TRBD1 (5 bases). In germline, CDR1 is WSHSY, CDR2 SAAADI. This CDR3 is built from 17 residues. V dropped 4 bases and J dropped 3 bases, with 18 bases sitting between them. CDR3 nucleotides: TGCGCCAGCAGTGGAAGAGCAGGGCCAGCATACACCGGGGAGCTGTTTTTT. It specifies CASSGRAGPAYTGELFF.

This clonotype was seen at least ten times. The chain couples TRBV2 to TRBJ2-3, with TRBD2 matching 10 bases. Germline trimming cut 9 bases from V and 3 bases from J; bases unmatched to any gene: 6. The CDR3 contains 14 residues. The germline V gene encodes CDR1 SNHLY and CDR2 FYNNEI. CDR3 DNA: TGTGCCAGTCGACTAGCGGGCCGTACAGATACGCAGTATTTT. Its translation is CASRLAGRTDTQYF.

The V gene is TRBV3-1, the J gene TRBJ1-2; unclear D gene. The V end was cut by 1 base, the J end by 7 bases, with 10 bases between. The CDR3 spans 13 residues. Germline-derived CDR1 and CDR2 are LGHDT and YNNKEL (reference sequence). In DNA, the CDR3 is TGTGCCAGCAGCCAAGCTAGATCACGTGGCTACACCTTC. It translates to CASSQARSRGYTF.

CDR3 residues: CASRDTGGAEDTQYF. The CDR3, as DNA: TGTGCCAGCAGGGACACAGGGGGCGCGGAAGATACGCAGTATTTT. The V gene is TRBV6-6, the J gene TRBJ2-3; 9 bases are a match to TRBD1. In germline, CDR1 is MNHNY, CDR2 SVGAGI (reference sequence). V shed 6 bases, J shed 5 bases, and the junction held 9 bases outside the gene matches. The CDR3 sequence is 15 residues long.

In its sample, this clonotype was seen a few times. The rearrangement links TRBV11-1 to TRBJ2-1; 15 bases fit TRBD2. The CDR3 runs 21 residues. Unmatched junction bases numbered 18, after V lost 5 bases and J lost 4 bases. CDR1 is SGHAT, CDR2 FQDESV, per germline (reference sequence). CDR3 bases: TGTGCCAGCAGCCCGCCCCCGGGACTAGCGGGAGGTTTTGAGGAGTACAATGAGCAGTTCTTC. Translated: CASSPPPGLAGGFEEYNEQFF. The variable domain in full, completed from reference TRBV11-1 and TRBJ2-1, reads EAEVAQSPRYKITEKSQAVAFWCDPISGHATLYWYRQILGQGPELLVQFQDESVVDDSQLPKDRFSAERLKGVDSTLKIQPAELGDSAMYLCASSPPPGLAGGFEEYNEQFFGPGTRLTVL.

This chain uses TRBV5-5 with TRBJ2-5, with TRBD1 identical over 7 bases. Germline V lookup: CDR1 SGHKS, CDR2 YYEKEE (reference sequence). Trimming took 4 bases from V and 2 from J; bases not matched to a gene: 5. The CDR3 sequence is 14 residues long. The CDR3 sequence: CASSAPTGQETQYF. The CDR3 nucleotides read TGTGCCAGCAGCGCCCCGACAGGGCAAGAGACCCAGTACTTC.

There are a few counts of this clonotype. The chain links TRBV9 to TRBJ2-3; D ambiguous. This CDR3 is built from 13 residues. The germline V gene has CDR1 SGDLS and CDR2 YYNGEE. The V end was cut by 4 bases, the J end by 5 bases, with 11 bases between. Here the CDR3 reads CASSPPLGDTQYF. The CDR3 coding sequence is TGTGCCAGCAGCCCCCCCCTAGGAGATACGCAGTATTTT.

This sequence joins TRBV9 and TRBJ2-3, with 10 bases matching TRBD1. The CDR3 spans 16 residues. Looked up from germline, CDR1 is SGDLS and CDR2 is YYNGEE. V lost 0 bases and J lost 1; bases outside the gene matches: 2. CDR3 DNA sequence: TGTGCCAGCAGCGTAGATGGGACAGGGGGCACAGATACGCAGTATTTT. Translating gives CASSVDGTGGTDTQYF.

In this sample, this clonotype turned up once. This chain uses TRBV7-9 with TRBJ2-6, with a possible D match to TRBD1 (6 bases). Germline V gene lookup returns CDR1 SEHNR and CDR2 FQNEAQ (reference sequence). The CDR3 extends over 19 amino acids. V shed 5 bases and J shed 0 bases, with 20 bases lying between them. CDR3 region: CASSPLSGGESSGANVLTF. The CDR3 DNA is TGTGCCAGCAGCCCACTCTCTGGGGGCGAGAGCTCTGGGGCCAACGTCCTGACTTTC.

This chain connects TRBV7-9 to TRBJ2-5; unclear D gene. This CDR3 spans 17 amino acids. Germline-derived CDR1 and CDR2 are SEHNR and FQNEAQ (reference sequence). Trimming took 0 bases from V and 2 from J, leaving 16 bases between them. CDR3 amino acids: CASSLAELGREQETQYF. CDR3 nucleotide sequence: TGTGCCAGCAGCTTAGCGGAGCTTGGACGCGAACAAGAGACCCAGTACTTC.

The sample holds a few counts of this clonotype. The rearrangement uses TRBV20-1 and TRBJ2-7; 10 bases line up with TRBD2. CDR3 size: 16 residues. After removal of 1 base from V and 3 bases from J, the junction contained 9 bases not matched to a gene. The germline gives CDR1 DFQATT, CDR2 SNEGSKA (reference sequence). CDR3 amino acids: CSARVEPGLALYEQYF. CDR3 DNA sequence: TGCAGTGCTAGAGTCGAACCGGGACTAGCGCTCTACGAGCAGTACTTC.

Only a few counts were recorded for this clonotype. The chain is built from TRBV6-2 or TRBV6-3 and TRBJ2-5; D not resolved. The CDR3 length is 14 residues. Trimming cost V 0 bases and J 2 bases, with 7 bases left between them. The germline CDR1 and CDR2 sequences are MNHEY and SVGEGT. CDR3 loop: CASSYSTIQETQYF. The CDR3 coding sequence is TGTGCCAGCAGTTACTCGACGATTCAAGAGACCCAGTACTTC.

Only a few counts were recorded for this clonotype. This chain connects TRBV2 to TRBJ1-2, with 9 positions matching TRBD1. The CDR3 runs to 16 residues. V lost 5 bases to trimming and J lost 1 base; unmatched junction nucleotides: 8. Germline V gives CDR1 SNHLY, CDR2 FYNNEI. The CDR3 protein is CASSPLGDRDNYGYTF. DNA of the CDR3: TGTGCCAGCAGTCCCTTGGGGGACAGGGATAACTATGGCTACACCTTC.

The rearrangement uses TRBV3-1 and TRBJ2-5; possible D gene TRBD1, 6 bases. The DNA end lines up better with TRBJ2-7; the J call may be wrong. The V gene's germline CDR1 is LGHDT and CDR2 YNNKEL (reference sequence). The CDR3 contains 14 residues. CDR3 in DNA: TGTGCCAGCAGTCCACGGGCCAGGGGCTACGAGCAGTACTTC. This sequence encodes CASSPRARGYEQYF.

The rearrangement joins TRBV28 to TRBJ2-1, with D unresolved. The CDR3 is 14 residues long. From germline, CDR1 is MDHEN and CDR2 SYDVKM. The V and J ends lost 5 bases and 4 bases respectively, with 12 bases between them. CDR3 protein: CASSKNRRYNEQFF. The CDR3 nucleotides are TGTGCCAGCAGTAAAAACCGCCGATACAATGAGCAGTTCTTC.

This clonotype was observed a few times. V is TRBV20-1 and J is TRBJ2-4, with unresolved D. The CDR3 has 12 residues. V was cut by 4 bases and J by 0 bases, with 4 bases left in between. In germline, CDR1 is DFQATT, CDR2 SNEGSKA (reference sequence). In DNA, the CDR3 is TGCAGTGCTAACCTAGCCAAAAACATTCAGTACTTC. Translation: CSANLAKNIQYF.

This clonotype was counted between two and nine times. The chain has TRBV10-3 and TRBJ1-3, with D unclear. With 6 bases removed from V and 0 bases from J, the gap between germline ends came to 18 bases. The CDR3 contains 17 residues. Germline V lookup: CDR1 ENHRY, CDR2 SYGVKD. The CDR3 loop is CAIRDPRVSLSGNTIYF. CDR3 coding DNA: TGTGCCATCAGGGACCCGAGAGTCTCCCTCTCTGGAAACACCATATATTTT.

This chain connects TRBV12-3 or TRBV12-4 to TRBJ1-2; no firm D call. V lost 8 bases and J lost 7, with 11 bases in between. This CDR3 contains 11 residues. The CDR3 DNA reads TGTGCCAGCTCGGAAGGGCTTGGCTACACCTTC. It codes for CASSEGLGYTF.

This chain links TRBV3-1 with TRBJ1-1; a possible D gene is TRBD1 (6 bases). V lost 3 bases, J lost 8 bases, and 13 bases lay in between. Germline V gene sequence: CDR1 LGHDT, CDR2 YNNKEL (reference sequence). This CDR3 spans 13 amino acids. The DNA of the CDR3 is TGTGCCAGCAGCCACTTCCCAGGGGAAGAAGCTTTCTTT. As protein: CASSHFPGEEAFF.

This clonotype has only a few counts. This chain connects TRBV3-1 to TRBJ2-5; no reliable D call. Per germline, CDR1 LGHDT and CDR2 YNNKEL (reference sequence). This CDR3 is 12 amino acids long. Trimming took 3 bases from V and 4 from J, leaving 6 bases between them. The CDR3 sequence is CASSHRRETQYF. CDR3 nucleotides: TGTGCCAGCAGCCATAGAAGAGAGACCCAGTACTTC.

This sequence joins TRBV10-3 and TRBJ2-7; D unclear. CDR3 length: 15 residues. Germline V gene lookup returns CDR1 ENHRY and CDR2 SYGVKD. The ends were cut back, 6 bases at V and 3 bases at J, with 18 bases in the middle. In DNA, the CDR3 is TGTGCCATCAGGGGTGGGTCCGGGTCAAACTACGAGCAGTACTTC. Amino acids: CAIRGGSGSNYEQYF.